The 20 T cell receptor beta chains presented below share a single source sample, sequenced in a study of OX40 agonist ivuxolimab in advanced cancers. Repertoires were generated with immunoSEQ multiplex PCR, while TCRdb's copy carries only in-frame clones and drops some. The table has tens of thousands of clones, 70% to 90% seen once. Material: CD4+ or CD8+ T cells sorted from blood, obtained in a trial of the OX40 agonist ivuxolimab. The receptors derive from an adult with an advanced solid tumor such as melanoma, head and neck, liver or kidney cancer.

The V gene is TRBV12-5, the J gene TRBJ1-1; a possible D gene is TRBD1 (5 bases). Per germline, CDR1 LGHNT and CDR2 FRNRAP. The CDR3 consists of 14 residues. The germline V and J ends were trimmed by 3 bases and 4 bases, with 12 bases remaining between them. The CDR3: CASGFSGGGTEAFF. The CDR3 coding sequence is TGTGCTAGTGGTTTTTCTGGGGGGGGCACTGAAGCTTTCTTT.

V and J are TRBV29-1 and TRBJ1-2; D possibly corresponds to TRBD1 (6 bases). The V gene's germline CDR1 is SQVTM and CDR2 ANQGSEA. Trimming took 1 base from V and 6 from J, leaving 9 bases between them. This CDR3 spans 12 amino acids. In nucleotides, the CDR3 is TGCAGCGTTGAAGTCAACAGGGATGGCTACACCTTC. Translation gives CSVEVNRDGYTF.

The chain uses TRBV25-1 and TRBJ2-7; perhaps TRBD1 as D (6 bases). Germline V gives CDR1 MGHDK, CDR2 SYGVNS. Trimming removed 3 bases at V and 1 base at J, with 16 bases between. This CDR3 has 16 amino acids. CDR3 region: CASSDSPGTRSYEQYF. The CDR3 DNA is TGTGCCAGCAGTGACTCCCCCGGGACAAGATCCTACGAGCAGTACTTC.

In DNA, the CDR3 is TGTGCCAGCAGCCCTTCATCTATATTCACAGATACGCAGTATTTT. Translating it yields CASSPSSIFTDTQYF. The V call is TRBV5-4, the J call TRBJ2-3, with D hard to call. The ends were cut back, 4 bases at V and 2 bases at J, with 14 bases in the middle. This CDR3 is 15 amino acids long. Germline V gives CDR1 SGHNT, CDR2 YYREEE (reference sequence). The full variable domain, with the rest looked up from reference TRBV5-4 and TRBJ2-3, is ETGVTQSPTHLIKTRGQQVTLRCSSQSGHNTVSWYQQALGQGPQFIFQYYREEENGRGNFPPRFSGLQFPNYSSELNVNALELDDSALYLCASSPSSIFTDTQYFGPGTRLTVL.

The chain is built from TRBV10-1 and TRBJ2-3, with 7 bases matching TRBD2. CDR3 length: 13 residues. After removal of 4 bases from V and 5 bases from J, the junction contained 3 bases not matched to a gene. CDR1 WNHNN and CDR2 SYGVQD come from the germline V gene (reference sequence). CDR3 coding DNA: TGCGCCAGCAGTGCCGGGGGGAGAGATACGCAGTATTTT. Amino acids: CASSAGGRDTQYF.

The chain combines TRBV2 with TRBJ2-2, with D possibly being TRBD1 or TRBD2 (6 bases each). This CDR3 comprises 14 residues. Germline V gene sequence: CDR1 SNHLY, CDR2 FYNNEI. Trimming cost V 1 base and J 5 bases, with 8 bases left between them. The CDR3 loop is CASSEGGATGELFF. CDR3 bases: TGTGCCAGCAGTGAAGGGGGGGCGACCGGGGAGCTGTTTTTT.

With regard to this clone: The same CDR3 can be traced to other DNA sequences in this sample. The chain combines TRBV28 with TRBJ2-3, with D unclear. The V gene's germline CDR1 is MDHEN and CDR2 SYDVKM. Trimming removed 5 bases from V and 0 bases from J, with 3 bases in between. The CDR3 extends over 12 amino acids. The CDR3 coding sequence is TGTGCCAGCAGTACCAGCACAGATACGCAGTATTTT. Translating it yields CASSTSTDTQYF.

The J gene is TRBJ2-2, the V gene TRBV5-1; TRBD1 or TRBD2 may be the D gene (5 bases each). The CDR3 has 15 amino acids. CDR1 and CDR2 from the germline V gene are SGHRS and YFSETQ. V lost 4 bases to trimming and J lost 6 bases, with 16 bases between them. The CDR3 is CASSKTVGGSGELFF. The CDR3 DNA reads TGCGCCAGCAGCAAGACCGTTGGGGGATCCGGGGAGCTGTTTTTT.

V is TRBV7-2 and J is TRBJ1-2; TRBD1 is a possible D gene (5 bases). The V end lost 1 base, the J end lost 5 bases, and 14 bases lay between the germline ends. This CDR3 spans 15 amino acids. Germline lookup yields CDR1 SGHTA and CDR2 FQGNSA. The CDR3 here is CASSLEVGRAYGYTF. The CDR3 DNA reads TGTGCCAGCAGCTTAGAGGTGGGCAGGGCGTATGGCTACACCTTC.

This chain connects TRBV5-1 to TRBJ1-1; a possible D gene is TRBD1 (6 bases). Germline CDR1 reads SGHRS; CDR2 reads YFSETQ. CDR3 length equals 14 residues. V lost 4 bases and J lost 6, with 16 bases in between. This chain's CDR3 is CASSPLQGSSEAFF. CDR3 bases: TGCGCCAGCAGCCCCCTGCAGGGGTCATCTGAAGCTTTCTTT.

The chain uses TRBV2 and TRBJ2-1; a weak D match, TRBD2 (5 bases). Germline V gene data show CDR1 as SNHLY and CDR2 as FYNNEI. V dropped 1 base and J dropped 0 bases, with 10 bases sitting between them. This CDR3 spans 16 amino acids. CDR3 sequence reads: CASSEGGERSYNEQFF. DNA of the CDR3: TGTGCCAGCAGTGAAGGGGGAGAACGCTCCTACAATGAGCAGTTCTTC.

The chain has TRBV30 and TRBJ1-3; 9 bases match TRBD1. The V and J ends lost 4 bases and 0 bases, in that order; junction bases with no gene match: 10. The V gene's germline CDR1 is GTSNPN and CDR2 SVGIG (reference sequence). The CDR3 has 17 residues. DNA for the CDR3: TGTGCCTGGACCCGGGACAGGGTGAGGGGCTCTGGAAACACCATATATTTT. Translated, it gives CAWTRDRVRGSGNTIYF.

The V and J genes are TRBV6-6 and TRBJ1-1; possibly TRBD1 for D (6 bases). Trimming shortened V by 10 bases and J by 6 bases, and 15 bases separated the two germline ends. Per germline, CDR1 MNHNY and CDR2 SVGAGI (reference sequence). The CDR3 length is 12 residues. CDR3 in DNA: TGTGCCACCTCGTCGGGGGCGGCTGAAGCTTTCTTT. It encodes CATSSGAAEAFF.

This clone appeared once. The chain employs TRBV4-2 and TRBJ2-7; D perhaps matches TRBD2 (7 bases). Germline CDR1 and CDR2: LGHNA and YNFKEQ. The CDR3 runs 14 residues. V lost 4 bases, J lost 6 bases, and 16 bases lay in between. CDR3 region: CASSPGGPVSEQYF. The DNA of the CDR3 is TGTGCCAGCAGCCCCGGGGGGCCTGTTAGCGAGCAGTACTTC.

V is TRBV4-3 and J is TRBJ1-2, with D perhaps TRBD1 (6 bases). This CDR3 is 14 amino acids long. Trimming removed 0 bases from V and 2 bases from J, with 7 bases in between. CDR1 is LGHNA and CDR2 is YSLEER in the germline V gene. The chain's CDR3 is CASSQERGNYGYTF. CDR3 sequence (DNA): TGCGCCAGCAGCCAAGAGAGGGGGAACTATGGCTACACCTTC.

The genes are TRBV11-3 and TRBJ2-2; D is unresolved. The V gene lost 5 bases and the J gene lost 7 bases, with 17 bases spanning the gap. CDR3 length: 15 residues. Germline loops: CDR1 SGHNT, CDR2 YENEEA. In DNA, the CDR3 is TGTGCCAGCAGCCCTCGATCATTACCAGGCGGGGAGCTGTTTTTT. It is translated as CASSPRSLPGGELFF.

The V call is TRBV9, the J call TRBJ2-5; D gene unclear. The CDR3 contains 13 residues. The germline V and J ends were trimmed by 4 bases and 0 bases, with 7 bases remaining between them. Germline V gene sequence: CDR1 SGDLS, CDR2 YYNGEE. The CDR3 DNA sequence: TGTGCCAGCAGCATCCGGGACCAAGAGACCCAGTACTTC. Translating it yields CASSIRDQETQYF.

V usage is TRBV7-2 and J usage is TRBJ1-4, with 7 nucleotides matching TRBD1. The CDR3 is 14 amino acids. V gave up 5 bases and J gave up 8 bases; unmatched junction bases: 8. Germline CDR1 is SGHTA and CDR2 is FQGNSA. The CDR3 nucleotides read TGTGCCAGCAGCACCCGACAGGGATGGGAAAAACTGTTTTTT. It is translated as CASSTRQGWEKLFF.

This chain uses TRBV5-1 with TRBJ2-6; D could derive from TRBD1 or TRBD2 (5 bases each). V lost 4 bases to trimming and J lost 0 bases, with 29 bases between them. The germline V gene encodes CDR1 SGHRS and CDR2 YFSETQ. CDR3 length equals 22 residues. The CDR3 spells CASSHRSPGPIGPFSGANVLTF. The CDR3 nucleotides are TGCGCCAGCAGCCACCGTTCCCCGGGACCGATCGGCCCCTTCTCTGGGGCCAACGTCCTGACTTTC.

For this clone: Different DNA sequences within this sample yield the same CDR3. J is TRBJ2-3 and V is TRBV4-2; D unclear. This CDR3 comprises 13 residues. Germline CDR1 LGHNA, CDR2 YNFKEQ. Trimming removed 0 bases at V and 3 bases at J, with 4 bases between. Here the CDR3 DNA reads TGTGCCAGCAGCCAAGAGAGAACAGATACGCAGTATTTT. It codes for CASSQERTDTQYF.